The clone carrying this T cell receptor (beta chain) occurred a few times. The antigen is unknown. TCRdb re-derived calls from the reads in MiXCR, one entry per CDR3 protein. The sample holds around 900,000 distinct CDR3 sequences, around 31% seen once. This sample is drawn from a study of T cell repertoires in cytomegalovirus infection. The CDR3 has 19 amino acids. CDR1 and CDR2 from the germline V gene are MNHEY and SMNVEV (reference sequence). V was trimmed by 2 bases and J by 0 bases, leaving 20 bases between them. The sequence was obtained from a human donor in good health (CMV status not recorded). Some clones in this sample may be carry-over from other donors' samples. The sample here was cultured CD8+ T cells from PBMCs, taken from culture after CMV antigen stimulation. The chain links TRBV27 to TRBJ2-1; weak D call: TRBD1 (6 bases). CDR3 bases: TGTGCCAGCAGTTTACCGAGGACAGTAGGCTTTAGCTCCTACAATGAGCAGTTCTTC. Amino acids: CASSLPRTVGFSSYNEQFF.